One sample yielded the 27 T cell receptor beta chains listed below, sequenced in a study of T-cell reconstitution after alpha-beta-depleted transplantation in children. Unique molecular identifiers featured in how the TCRbeta library was prepared. TCRdb analysed the PCR reads with MiXCR anew, one entry per CDR3 protein. The data contain hundreds of thousands of distinct CDR3 sequences, around 17% of them seen just once; the ten biggest clones take up about 5%. Material: PBMCs, mostly from graft donor cells, obtained 360 days after TCRalphabeta/CD19-depleted stem cell transplant. The receptors stem from a male patient aged 10 to 17 who had a stem cell transplant for acute lymphoblastic leukemia, so the T cells may come from the graft donor.

The chain employs TRBV7-9 and TRBJ2-3; 12 bases are a match to TRBD2. Germline V CDR1 and CDR2: SEHNR, FQNEAQ (reference sequence). The CDR3 is 15 amino acids. V gave up 4 bases and J gave up 1 base; unmatched junction bases: 0. CDR3 sequence reads: CASSSSGRGTDTQYF. CDR3 DNA: TGTGCCAGCAGCTCTAGCGGGAGGGGCACAGATACGCAGTATTTT.

The rearrangement links TRBV7-9 to TRBJ2-1; TRBD2 matches at 10 bases. J was trimmed by 7 bases and V by 5 bases; bases with no gene match: 8. The length of the CDR3 is 15 residues. CDR1 is SEHNR and CDR2 is FQNEAQ in the germline V gene (reference sequence). CDR3 nucleotides: TGTGCCAGCAGCGACGGAGCGGGAGGGCCGAATGAGCAGTTCTTC. It yields the protein CASSDGAGGPNEQFF.

Concerning this clonotype itself: The conserved phenylalanine or tryptophan normally closing the CDR3 is absent here, so this likely arose from a read error. V usage is TRBV27 and J usage is TRBJ2-1; 11 nucleotides agree with TRBD2. CDR3 size: 17 residues. V trimming: 3 bases; J trimming: 5 bases; junction bases outside the gene matches: 9. Germline CDR1 MNHEY, CDR2 SMNVEV (reference sequence). CDR3: CASSFWDLAGGDNEQFS. The CDR3 region has the DNA TGTGCCAGCAGTTTTTGGGATCTAGCGGGAGGTGACAATGAGCAGTTCTCC.

This clonotype has only a few counts. The chain couples TRBV6-1 to TRBJ1-3; D is perhaps TRBD1 (5 bases). The V gene lost 5 bases and the J gene lost 2 bases, with 16 bases spanning the gap. This CDR3 comprises 16 residues. Germline CDR1 reads MNHNS; CDR2 reads SASEGT. CDR3 sequence reads: CASSSTLGGAGNTIYF. The CDR3 nucleotides read TGTGCCAGCAGTAGCACCCTTGGAGGGGCTGGAAACACCATATATTTT.

This clonotype was counted a few times. The V call is TRBV3-1, the J call TRBJ1-1; 9 nucleotides line up with TRBD1. Trimming removed 2 bases from V and 5 bases from J; junction bases left unmatched: 6. Germline CDR1 LGHDT, CDR2 YNNKEL (reference sequence). The CDR3 loop spans 15 amino acids. The CDR3 DNA is TGTGCCAGCAGCCAAAGGGACAGGGTAAGGACTGAAGCTTTCTTT. Its protein product is CASSQRDRVRTEAFF. Full variable domain (outside the CDR3, taken from reference TRBV3-1 and TRBJ1-1): DTAVSQTPKYLVTQMGNDKSIKCEQNLGHDTMYWYKQDSKKFLKIMFSYNNKELIINETVPNRFSPKSPDKAHLNLHINSLELGDSAVYFCASSQRDRVRTEAFFGQGTRLTVV.

The V gene is TRBV9, the J gene TRBJ2-3; TRBD2 agrees at 9 bases. CDR1 and CDR2 (germline): SGDLS, YYNGEE. CDR3 length: 16 amino acids. The V and J ends lost 1 base and 6 bases, in that order; junction bases with no gene match: 9. CDR3 nucleotides: TGTGCCAGCAGCGTAAGGTCGGGACTAGCATGGGATACGCAGTATTTT. Translating it yields CASSVRSGLAWDTQYF.

V gene TRBV10-1 combines with J gene TRBJ1-3; 10 bases match TRBD1. CDR1 and CDR2 (germline): WNHNN, SYGVQD (reference sequence). The V gene end was trimmed by 0 bases and the J gene end by 2 bases; junction bases not matched to a gene: 1. This CDR3 comprises 16 residues. CDR3 loop: CASSESGTGAGNTIYF. CDR3 bases: TGCGCCAGCAGTGAGTCTGGGACAGGGGCTGGAAACACCATATATTTT.

This clonotype has ten or more counts. The chain recombines TRBV20-1 with TRBJ2-1; 8 bases are a match to TRBD2. This CDR3 contains 16 residues. Germline CDR1 is DFQATT and CDR2 is SNEGSKA (reference sequence). The V and J ends lost 1 base and 2 bases, in that order; junction bases with no gene match: 7. CDR3 in DNA: TGCAGTGCTAGAGTCCCCGGGAGGGCCCCCTACAATGAGCAGTTCTTC. Translated: CSARVPGRAPYNEQFF.

This clonotype was counted between two and nine times. The V call is TRBV7-6, the J call TRBJ2-1; maybe TRBD1 (5 bases). V lost 5 bases, J lost 6 bases, and 14 bases lay in between. CDR3 size: 14 residues. Per the germline V gene, CDR1 is SGHVS and CDR2 is FNYEAQ. The CDR3 loop is CASSEPEGVNEQFF. For the CDR3, the DNA is TGTGCCAGCAGCGAACCGGAAGGGGTCAATGAGCAGTTCTTC.

V usage is TRBV7-3 and J usage is TRBJ2-1; D is unresolved. The CDR3 spans 17 residues. In germline, CDR1 is SGHTA, CDR2 FQGTGA. Deletions cut 3 bases from V and 0 bases from J, with 15 bases between. CDR3 nucleotide sequence: TGTGCCAGCAGCTTCCGCACGGCGTCAAGCTCCTACAATGAGCAGTTCTTC. This codes for CASSFRTASSSYNEQFF.

The rearrangement uses TRBV7-2 and TRBJ2-7; 14 bases align to TRBD2. Germline V CDR1 and CDR2: SGHTA, FQGNSA. The CDR3 is 17 amino acids. V trimming: 5 bases; J trimming: 0 bases; junction bases outside the gene matches: 6. The CDR3 nucleotides read TGTGCCAGCAGCCGACGACTAGCGGGAGGGAGCTCCTACGAGCAGTACTTC. Protein product: CASSRRLAGGSSYEQYF. The full variable domain, completed using reference TRBV7-2 and TRBJ2-7, is GAGVSQSPSNKVTEKGKDVELRCDPISGHTALYWYRQSLGQGLEFLIYFQGNSAPDKSGLPSDRFSAERTGGSVSTLTIQRTQQEDSAVYLCASSRRLAGGSSYEQYFGPGTRLTVT.

J is TRBJ2-7 and V is TRBV6-5; TRBD1 aligns across 9 bases. Trimming removed 0 bases from V and 7 bases from J; junction bases left unmatched: 7. This CDR3 has 15 residues. Looked up from germline, CDR1 is MNHEY and CDR2 is SVGAGI. The CDR3 spells CASSYSYRGLREQYF. In DNA, the CDR3 is TGTGCCAGCAGTTACTCGTACAGGGGGCTTCGTGAGCAGTACTTC.

This clonotype was found a few times. The V gene is TRBV5-1, the J gene TRBJ2-1; 7 bases map to TRBD1. CDR3 length: 14 residues. The germline CDR1 and CDR2 sequences are SGHRS and YFSETQ. J was trimmed by 6 bases and V by 3 bases; bases with no gene match: 6. CDR3 residues: CASSYGTDFNEQFF. In nucleotides, the CDR3 is TGCGCCAGCAGCTATGGGACAGATTTCAATGAGCAGTTCTTC.

This chain connects TRBV27 to TRBJ2-3, with a weak D call TRBD1 (5 bases). Germline values: CDR1 MNHEY, CDR2 SMNVEV (reference sequence). V gave up 2 bases and J gave up 1 base, with 10 bases separating them. The CDR3 is 15 residues long. CDR3 bases: TGTGCCAGCAGTTTACTTCTGACAGGCACAGATACGCAGTATTTT. This encodes CASSLLLTGTDTQYF.

This clonotype appeared a few times. J is TRBJ2-1 and V is TRBV7-3; 9 nucleotides align to TRBD2. Germline V gene lookup returns CDR1 SGHTA and CDR2 FQGTGA. V lost 3 bases to trimming and J lost 4 bases; unmatched junction nucleotides: 7. The CDR3 covers 16 residues. The CDR3 DNA follows: TGTGCCAGCAGCTTGCTAGCGGGATCACGTTACAATGAGCAGTTCTTC. It specifies CASSLLAGSRYNEQFF.

This clonotype showed up many times. The chain uses TRBV12-3 or TRBV12-4 and TRBJ2-2; maybe TRBD1 (6 bases). V was shortened by 5 bases and J by 6 bases, with 16 bases between the two germline ends. The CDR3 covers 15 residues. This CDR3 reads CASSPANRDPGELFF. The CDR3 nucleotides read TGTGCCAGCAGTCCTGCTAACAGGGATCCCGGGGAGCTGTTTTTT.

This clonotype was detected only a few times. This chain uses TRBV18 with TRBJ2-1; 12 nucleotides agree with TRBD2. The CDR3 is 17 amino acids. In germline, CDR1 is KGHSH, CDR2 LQKENI. The ends lost 2 bases at V and 9 bases at J; junction bases unmatched: 11. CDR3 residues: CASSPSSGRARESEQFF. In DNA, the CDR3 is TGTGCCAGCTCACCATCTAGCGGGAGGGCCCGGGAGAGTGAGCAGTTCTTC. The variable domain in full, with the rest retrieved from reference TRBV18 and TRBJ2-1, is NAGVMQNPRHLVRRRGQEARLRCSPMKGHSHVYWYRQLPEEGLKFMVYLQKENIIDESGMPKERFSAEFPKEGPSILRIQQVVRGDSAAYFCASSPSSGRARESEQFFGPGTRLTVL.

This chain uses TRBV7-9 with TRBJ1-4, with a weak D call TRBD1 (6 bases). V shed 1 base and J shed 5 bases, with 14 bases lying between them. The CDR3 totals 16 residues. CDR1 SEHNR and CDR2 FQNEAQ come from the germline V gene (reference sequence). Written as DNA, the CDR3 is TGTGCCAGCAGCTTAGTTGGGGGGCCAGAAAATGAAAAACTGTTTTTT. Translation gives CASSLVGGPENEKLFF. Full variable domain (rest looked up from reference TRBV7-9 and TRBJ1-4): DTGVSQNPRHKITKRGQNVTFRCDPISEHNRLYWYRQTLGQGPEFLTYFQNEAQLEKSRLLSDRFSAERPKGSFSTLEIQRTEQGDSAMYLCASSLVGGPENEKLFFGSGTQLSVL.

The CDR3 DNA follows: TGTGCCAGCAGCTTAAATTCGGGTGTGGACACTGAAGCTTTCTTT. Translated, it gives CASSLNSGVDTEAFF. This chain uses TRBV7-3 with TRBJ1-1; no firm D call. The CDR3 sequence is 15 residues long. V was trimmed by 1 base and J by 3 bases, leaving 12 bases between them. The germline gives CDR1 SGHTA, CDR2 FQGTGA. The full variable domain, its missing parts supplied by reference TRBV7-3 and TRBJ1-1, is GAGVSQTPSNKVTEKGKYVELRCDPISGHTALYWYRQSLGQGPEFLIYFQGTGAADDSGLPNDRFFAVRPEGSVSTLKIQRTERGDSAVYLCASSLNSGVDTEAFFGQGTRLTVV.

The chain couples TRBV12-3 or TRBV12-4 to TRBJ1-5; tentatively, D is TRBD1 (5 bases). The V end lost 4 bases, the J end lost 3 bases, and 16 bases lay between the germline ends. There are 16 residues in the CDR3. The CDR3 coding sequence is TGTGCCAGCAGTTCCGATTGGGGGGGGAACAATCAGCCCCAGCATTTT. It is translated as CASSSDWGGNNQPQHF.

The J gene is TRBJ2-7, the V gene TRBV4-2; TRBD2 is a possible D gene (6 bases). Trimming stripped 1 base from V and 0 bases from J, with 10 bases between. The germline V gene has CDR1 LGHNA and CDR2 YNFKEQ. The CDR3 is 15 residues long. The CDR3 protein is CASSQVAGSSYEQYF. CDR3 coding DNA: TGTGCCAGCAGCCAAGTGGCGGGGAGCTCCTACGAGCAGTACTTC.

The rearrangement joins TRBV5-5 to TRBJ2-2; 9 bases match TRBD2. The CDR3 runs 16 residues. V lost 4 bases, J lost 4 bases, and 8 bases stayed unmatched. Germline CDR1 reads SGHKS; CDR2 reads YYEKEE (reference sequence). The CDR3 region has the DNA TGTGCCAGCAGCCCGACTAGCGGAACTTCCACCGGGGAGCTGTTTTTT. Translated: CASSPTSGTSTGELFF.

A few counts support this clonotype. The chain employs TRBV5-1 and TRBJ2-7; a possible D gene is TRBD1 (6 bases). The V gene lost 4 bases and the J gene lost 1 base, with 18 bases spanning the gap. Germline lookup yields CDR1 SGHRS and CDR2 YFSETQ. This CDR3 region has 16 residues. CDR3 DNA sequence: TGCGCCAGCAGCCTCCTGTTGGACAGACCATCCTACGAGCAGTACTTC. This gives the protein CASSLLLDRPSYEQYF.

In its sample, this clonotype was seen once. The genes are TRBV5-1 and TRBJ2-1; 9 bases map to TRBD2. The CDR3 runs 15 residues. V was pared by 6 bases and J by 7 bases, with 11 bases of the junction left unmatched. CDR1 SGHRS and CDR2 YFSETQ come from the germline V gene. The CDR3 nucleotides read TGCGCCAGCACTTCTTTTATAGCGGGAGCTAATGAGCAGTTCTTC. Translating gives CASTSFIAGANEQFF.

This chain uses TRBV19 with TRBJ2-1; TRBD2 agrees at 10 bases. The CDR3 runs 16 residues. The ends lost 3 bases at V and 7 bases at J; junction bases unmatched: 9. From germline, CDR1 is LNHDA and CDR2 SQIVND (reference sequence). The CDR3 region has the DNA TGTGCCAGTAGTATTGCAGCGGGAGGGCCTCGTAATGAGCAGTTCTTC. Translating gives CASSIAAGGPRNEQFF.

In its sample, this clonotype was seen a few times. The chain employs TRBV9 and TRBJ2-7, with D possibly matching TRBD1 (5 bases). Trimming removed 2 bases from V and 2 bases from J, with 17 bases in between. Per germline, CDR1 SGDLS and CDR2 YYNGEE. The CDR3 spans 16 residues. The CDR3 loop is CASSVQGRSYTYEQYF. CDR3 DNA: TGTGCCAGCAGCGTTCAGGGCAGATCCTATACCTACGAGCAGTACTTC.

This sequence joins TRBV2 and TRBJ1-5; 8 bases are a match to TRBD1. V lost 4 bases, J lost 0 bases, and 26 bases stayed unmatched. This CDR3 is built from 23 residues. Germline-derived CDR1 and CDR2 are SNHLY and FYNNEI. In nucleotides, the CDR3 is TGTGCCAGCAGTGGGGGCAGGGGGCCGGGTTGCGATAGGCGAAACCTTAGCAATCAGCCCCAGCATTTT. As protein: CASSGGRGPGCDRRNLSNQPQHF.